The clone carrying this TCR beta chain appeared once. Its antigen is unidentified. Profiling relied on immunoSEQ multiplex PCR, and the TCRdb table lists in-frame clones only, not all of them. The sample lists roughly 77,000 clones, 85% to 95% seen once, with 0.55% to 0.75% in the top ten. The sample is drawn from a study of cytomegalovirus exposure and HLA in healthy donors. Broader study findings: Cytomegalovirus-associated TCR beta chains were listed, numbering 150 to 200. The majority of TCR sequences were rare, yet some public TCRs appeared in many donors. Later, an analysis found that TCR clusters from the first cohort tended to co-occur in the roughly 110 validation repertoires.

The V end was cut by 5 bases, the J end by 3 bases, with 17 bases between. The CDR3 loop spans 16 amino acids. The germline gives CDR1 SGHTA, CDR2 FQGNSA. This TCR was sampled from a woman aged 18-29 years in good health and CMV-seronegative. This sequence joins TRBV7-2 and TRBJ2-1; D possibly corresponds to TRBD2 (6 bases). The sequencing sample was made of PBMCs. The CDR3 nucleotides are TGTGCCAGCAGCGCCCAAGTAGCGGCTGTCTACAATGAGCAGTTCTTC. Its protein product is CASSAQVAAVYNEQFF.